This TCR beta chain is from a study of T and B cells in COVID-19 patients. Study in general: At median age around 34 years, recovered patients were younger than active-infection patients at less than 70. In the active-infection cohort, nine tenths of the roughly 20 patients had comorbidities linked to unfavorable COVID-19 outcome.

CDR1 and CDR2 (germline): GTSNPN, SVGIG (reference sequence). V shed 5 bases and J 4 bases; nucleotides not matched to a gene: 4. The CDR3 is made up of 13 amino acids. BIOMED2 TRB-A/B primer pools were used in multiplex TRB PCR. TCRdb called the multiplex PCR reads again in MiXCR, with one record for every CDR3 protein. The sample includes around 4,400 distinct CDR3 sequences, about 26% of them seen just once. Blood genomic DNA input for TRB amplification was roughly 230-550 ng. This clonotype was detected many times. Its target is unknown. General study points: Few blood samples existed from mildly ill patients during symptoms or early in severe cases. In COVID-19 patients, T cell receptor beta variable and joining gene use was reportedly strongly skewed.

Sequences were obtained from blood. This TCR was recovered from a human donor with active COVID-19. This chain uses TRBV30 with TRBJ2-3, with 9 nucleotides matching TRBD1. CDR3 loop: CAWGTGSADTQYF. Written as DNA, the CDR3 is TGTGCCTGGGGGACAGGGAGCGCAGATACGCAGTATTTT.